A single sample gave rise to the 22 T cell receptor beta chains below, sequenced in a study of cytomegalovirus exposure and HLA in healthy donors. The PCR ran on 60 Vbeta and 13 Jbeta primers. Method: immunoSEQ multiplex PCR; TCRdb's copy keeps in-frame clones and lacks some. The data show around 130,000 clones, 55% to 75% seen once. The source material was PBMCs. These receptors were taken from a human donor in good health.

This clone was seen a single time. The genes are TRBV5-1 and TRBJ2-3; TRBD2 matches 13 bases. Germline-derived CDR1 and CDR2 are SGHRS and YFSETQ. The CDR3 extends over 16 amino acids. V dropped 4 bases and J dropped 4; count of bases not matched to a gene: 6. The CDR3 region is CASSHTSGGASDTQYF. The CDR3 DNA reads as TGCGCCAGCAGCCACACTAGCGGGGGGGCTTCAGATACGCAGTATTTT.

This clone was found a few times. V is TRBV6-1 and J is TRBJ2-5, with D possibly TRBD1 on 6 matching bases. There are 14 residues in the CDR3. V was pared by 2 bases and J by 7 bases, with 14 bases between. Germline loops: CDR1 MNHNS, CDR2 SASEGT. The CDR3 region has the DNA TGTGCCAGCAGTGAAAGTCGGACAGCTGGGACCCAGTACTTC. It encodes CASSESRTAGTQYF.

Regarding this clone: Distinct nucleotide sequences in the sample also encode this CDR3. This chain uses TRBV19 with TRBJ2-5; 9 bases are shared with TRBD2. This CDR3 has 14 residues. The V segment lost 5 bases and the J segment 5 bases; nucleotides outside the gene matches: 6. In germline, CDR1 is LNHDA, CDR2 SQIVND (reference sequence). Here the CDR3 reads CASSRTSVQETQYF. CDR3 nucleotide sequence: TGTGCCAGTAGTCGGACTAGCGTACAGGAGACCCAGTACTTC.

The chain has TRBV7-2 and TRBJ1-6; the D gene is possibly TRBD1 (5 bases). Germline V lookup: CDR1 SGHTA, CDR2 FQGNSA. The CDR3 has 14 amino acids. Trimming left V 4 bases short and J 8 bases short, with 12 bases between. The CDR3 bases are TGTGCCAGCAGCTCCCCGGGGGGTTATTCACCCCTCCACTTT. This translates into CASSSPGGYSPLHF. Complete variable domain (other parts from reference TRBV7-2 and TRBJ1-6): GAGVSQSPSNKVTEKGKDVELRCDPISGHTALYWYRQSLGQGLEFLIYFQGNSAPDKSGLPSDRFSAERTGGSVSTLTIQRTQQEDSAVYLCASSSPGGYSPLHFGNGTRLTVT.

The chain uses TRBV7-9 and TRBJ1-4, with a tentative D call TRBD1 (6 bases). With 4 bases removed from V and 4 bases from J, the gap between germline ends came to 13 bases. CDR3 size: 15 residues. Germline V gene data show CDR1 as SEHNR and CDR2 as FQNEAQ (reference sequence). This CDR3 reads CASSSRGGNNEKLFF. CDR3 DNA sequence: TGTGCCAGCAGCTCGAGGGGGGGAAATAATGAAAAACTGTTTTTT.

This clone was observed a handful of times. This sequence joins TRBV9 and TRBJ1-1; D not certain. The CDR3 runs to 13 residues. Trimming took 3 bases from V and 1 from J, leaving 7 bases between them. Germline V gene sequence: CDR1 SGDLS, CDR2 YYNGEE. The CDR3 loop reads CASSARQNTEAFF. The CDR3 DNA is TGTGCCAGCAGCGCGCGACAGAACACTGAAGCTTTCTTT.

The V call is TRBV7-2, the J call TRBJ2-7, with 8 bases fitting TRBD1. V gave up 5 bases and J gave up 1 base; unmatched junction bases: 4. From germline, CDR1 is SGHTA and CDR2 FQGNSA. This CDR3 comprises 14 residues. CDR3 sequence: CASSHRTGSYEQYF. CDR3 DNA: TGTGCCAGCAGCCACAGGACAGGGTCCTACGAGCAGTACTTC.

This chain uses TRBV14 with TRBJ2-1; D is unclear. There are 15 residues in the CDR3. The V end lost 0 bases, the J end lost 0 bases, and 6 bases lay between the germline ends. Germline V gene sequence: CDR1 SGHDN, CDR2 FVKESK. CDR3 sequence: CASSQEQISYNEQFF. The CDR3 DNA follows: TGTGCCAGCAGCCAAGAGCAGATCTCCTACAATGAGCAGTTCTTC.

Note on this clone: This same CDR3 is encoded by further DNA sequences in the sample. The chain recombines TRBV9 with TRBJ2-7; 9 bases line up with TRBD1. The germline V gene encodes CDR1 SGDLS and CDR2 YYNGEE. CDR3 size: 14 residues. The junction had 5 bases not matched to a gene; V was cut back by 3 bases and J by 4 bases. This CDR3 reads CASSAGQGGYEQYF. DNA of the CDR3: TGTGCCAGCAGCGCGGGACAGGGAGGGTACGAGCAGTACTTC.

This chain joins TRBV11-1 and TRBJ2-5, with a weak D call TRBD1 (7 bases). Germline CDR1 SGHAT, CDR2 FQDESV (reference sequence). This CDR3 is 15 amino acids long. Trimming took off 1 base at V and 1 base at J, with 10 bases between the two ends. The CDR3, as DNA: TGTGCCAGCAGCTTAGACAGGGGAGGCCAAGAGACCCAGTACTTC. This encodes CASSLDRGGQETQYF.

The V call is TRBV7-9, the J call TRBJ2-3; 10 bases agree with TRBD2. Germline loops: CDR1 SEHNR, CDR2 FQNEAQ (reference sequence). V lost 1 base and J lost 0; bases outside the gene matches: 7. The CDR3 covers 18 residues. CDR3 loop: CASSLVAGGPTSTDTQYF. The CDR3 DNA follows: TGTGCCAGCAGCTTAGTAGCGGGGGGACCAACTAGCACAGATACGCAGTATTTT. Combining the CDR3 with reference TRBV7-9 and TRBJ2-3 gives the whole variable domain DTGVSQNPRHKITKRGQNVTFRCDPISEHNRLYWYRQTLGQGPEFLTYFQNEAQLEKSRLLSDRFSAERPKGSFSTLEIQRTEQGDSAMYLCASSLVAGGPTSTDTQYFGPGTRLTVL.

A note on this clone: The junction departs from the called germline gene at one end, perhaps through a read error. The chain employs TRBV2 and TRBJ1-2; tentative D call: TRBD1 (5 bases). The CDR3 has 15 amino acids. In germline, CDR1 is SNHLY, CDR2 FYNNEI. The CDR3 DNA reads TGTGACAGCAGATTAGGCATCCGAGGGGAGGATGGCTACACCTTC. Its translation is CDSRLGIRGEDGYTF.

This clone was found a few times. The rearrangement links TRBV4-3 to TRBJ1-3; D perhaps matches TRBD1 (6 bases). The CDR3 is made up of 18 amino acids. Germline loops: CDR1 LGHNA, CDR2 YSLEER. Trimming took off 3 bases at V and 2 bases at J, with 20 bases between the two ends. The CDR3 DNA sequence: TGCGCCAGCAGCCAGCTTGGCGTTAAACAGGGAACTGGAAACACCATATATTTT. Translating gives CASSQLGVKQGTGNTIYF.

The genes are TRBV19 and TRBJ2-2; 7 bases map to TRBD1. The CDR3 is 15 residues long. The germline V gene has CDR1 LNHDA and CDR2 SQIVND (reference sequence). V lost 2 bases, J lost 4 bases, and 4 bases stayed unmatched. The CDR3 sequence: CASSINRGGTGELFF. CDR3 DNA sequence: TGTGCCAGTAGTATAAACAGGGGTGGCACCGGGGAGCTGTTTTTT. Full variable domain (remainder filled in from reference TRBV19 and TRBJ2-2): DGGITQSPKYLFRKEGQNVTLSCEQNLNHDAMYWYRQDPGQGLRLIYYSQIVNDFQKGDIAEGYSVSREKKESFPLTVTSAQKNPTAFYLCASSINRGGTGELFFGEGSRLTVL.

This clone was counted only a few times. This chain links TRBV19 with TRBJ2-5, with TRBD1 matching 9 bases. CDR1 and CDR2 from the germline V gene are LNHDA and SQIVND (reference sequence). There are 17 residues in the CDR3. V shed 4 bases and J 7 bases; nucleotides not matched to a gene: 16. The CDR3 sequence: CASSKLADQGQGSTQYF. DNA of the CDR3: TGTGCCAGTAGTAAGCTAGCCGATCAGGGACAGGGCTCGACCCAGTACTTC.

The chain recombines TRBV5-6 with TRBJ2-1; 12 bases agree with TRBD2. This CDR3 has 15 residues. J was trimmed by 6 bases and V by 5 bases; bases with no gene match: 6. Germline lookup yields CDR1 SGHDT and CDR2 YYEEEE. The CDR3 protein is CASRGRLAGVNEQFF. The CDR3 nucleotides read TGTGCCAGCAGGGGGAGACTAGCGGGAGTCAATGAGCAGTTCTTC.

A few counts support this clone. J is TRBJ2-7 and V is TRBV30; a weak D match, TRBD1 (7 bases). The V end was cut by 2 bases, the J end by 0 bases, with 14 bases between. The CDR3 length is 15 residues. The germline gives CDR1 GTSNPN, CDR2 SVGIG (reference sequence). In DNA, the CDR3 is TGTGCCTGGAGTAAGACAGGGAGGAGCTCCTACGAGCAGTACTTC. Protein sequence: CAWSKTGRSSYEQYF.

The chain is built from TRBV7-3 and TRBJ2-5; maybe TRBD2 (5 bases). The CDR3 loop spans 15 amino acids. The germline V gene encodes CDR1 SGHTA and CDR2 FQGTGA. Trimming left V 0 bases short and J 5 bases short, with 13 bases between. This chain's CDR3 is CASSLTGVEVETQYF. DNA of the CDR3: TGTGCCAGCAGCTTAACGGGAGTAGAAGTGGAGACCCAGTACTTC.

The chain couples TRBV19 to TRBJ2-5; 9 nucleotides align to TRBD2. CDR3 length: 15 amino acids. The J segment lost 5 bases and the V segment lost 4 bases, leaving 8 bases of the junction unmatched. Germline loops: CDR1 LNHDA, CDR2 SQIVND (reference sequence). The CDR3, as DNA: TGTGCCAGTAGTAGTAGCGGGGGAAGTTCGGAGACCCAGTACTTC. Its protein product is CASSSSGGSSETQYF.

This sequence joins TRBV6-5 and TRBJ1-2; 7 bases are a match to TRBD1. The CDR3 spans 14 residues. CDR1 is MNHEY, CDR2 SVGAGI, per germline. Germline trimming cut 2 bases from V and 7 bases from J; bases unmatched to any gene: 7. The CDR3 spells CASSYDRVLIGYTF. The CDR3 DNA is TGTGCCAGCAGTTACGACAGGGTTCTCATTGGCTACACCTTC.

This chain links TRBV14 with TRBJ1-2, with no clear D. This CDR3 region has 15 residues. Per the germline V gene, CDR1 is SGHDN and CDR2 is FVKESK. With 0 bases removed from V and 2 bases from J, the gap between germline ends came to 10 bases. CDR3 sequence: CASSQDWQTNYGYTF. The CDR3 DNA is TGTGCCAGCAGCCAAGATTGGCAGACAAACTATGGCTACACCTTC.

The chain has TRBV6-1 and TRBJ2-7; a weak D match, TRBD1 (6 bases). Looked up from germline, CDR1 is MNHNS and CDR2 is SASEGT. CDR3 size: 16 residues. Trimming pared 4 bases from V and 4 bases from J, leaving 20 bases between. CDR3 protein: CASSAPSQGTGYEQYF. The CDR3 nucleotides read TGTGCCAGCAGTGCCCCTTCACAGGGAACCGGTTACGAGCAGTACTTC.